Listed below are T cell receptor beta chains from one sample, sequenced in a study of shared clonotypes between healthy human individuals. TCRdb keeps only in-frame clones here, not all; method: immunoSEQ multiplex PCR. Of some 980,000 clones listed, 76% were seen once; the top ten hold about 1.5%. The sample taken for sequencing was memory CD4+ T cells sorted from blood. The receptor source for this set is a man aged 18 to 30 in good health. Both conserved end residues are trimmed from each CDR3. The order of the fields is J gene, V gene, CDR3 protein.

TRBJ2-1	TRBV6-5	ASSRGISYNEQF
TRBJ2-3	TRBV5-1	ASSLASGFGRDTQY
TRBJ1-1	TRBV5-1	ASSLGALTGGKNTEAF
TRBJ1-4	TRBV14	ASSQGQRATNEKLF
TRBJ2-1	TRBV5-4	ASSFSQVSYNEQF
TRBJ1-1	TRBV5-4	ASSQPGTVNTEAF
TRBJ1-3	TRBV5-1	ASSLEQGTRGNTIY
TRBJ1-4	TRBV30	AWSNGDRAGEKLF
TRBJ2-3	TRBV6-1	ASDGASTDTQY
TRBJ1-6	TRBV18	ATRGGDGGSPLH
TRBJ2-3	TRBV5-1	ASSSMGRSTDTQY
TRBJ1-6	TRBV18	ASSPGEYNSPLH
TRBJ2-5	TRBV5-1	ASSTGQHQETQY
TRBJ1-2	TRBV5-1	ASSFDYPIGGYT
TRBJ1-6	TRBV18	ASSPGQNSPLH
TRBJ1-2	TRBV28	ASSPGSFGYT
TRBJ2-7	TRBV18	ASSTGTSGSYEQY
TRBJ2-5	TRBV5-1	ASSVGTSARVVEETQY
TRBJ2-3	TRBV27	ASRLGVRDTQY
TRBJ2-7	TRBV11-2	ASSAPGTGTYEQY